Listed below are T cell receptor beta chains from one sample, sequenced in a study of identical twins. TCRdb recomputed calls from the 5' RACE reads with MiXCR, one row per CDR3 protein. The repertoire consists of a few hundred thousand distinct CDR3 sequences, with over 5.5% occurring once and the leading ten covering about 14%. Separately, the same data were catalogued under a study of T cells expressing NK-cell markers.

Sequenced input: CD8+ T cells sorted from blood. These receptors all come from a woman aged 18-30 years in good health. Each CDR3 is given with its conserved first and last residue. The D gene is left open where the match is weak. Where a row states a size, it is once, few, many or the class of an expanded clone; other rows omit it.

>TRBV7-2|-|-|TRBJ2-7
CASSRGQGTYEQYF
TGTGCCAGCAGCCGGGGTCAGGGAACCTACGAGCAGTACTTC
>TRBV29-1|few|-|TRBJ2-7
CSVVGVDSTYEQYF
TGCAGCGTTGTTGGGGTGGACAGCACCTACGAGCAGTACTTC
>TRBV9|few|TRBD2|TRBJ2-3
CASSDPGLLDTQYF
TGTGCCAGCAGCGACCCGGGACTACTAGATACGCAGTATTTT
>TRBV9|-|-|TRBJ2-1
CASSAPGGQLDF
TGTGCCAGCAGCGCCCCGGGGGGCCAGTTGGACTTC
>TRBV29-1|-|TRBD1|TRBJ1-1
CSAGQGGTEAFF
TGCAGCGCTGGACAGGGCGGCACTGAAGCTTTCTTT
>TRBV7-2|many|-|TRBJ2-7
CASSLVGAYEQYF
TGTGCCAGCAGCTTAGTCGGGGCCTACGAGCAGTACTTC
>TRBV7-9|few|-|TRBJ2-7
CASSFDGDRTIYEQYF
TGTGCCAGCAGCTTTGACGGCGACCGAACTATCTACGAGCAGTACTTC
>TRBV5-6|few|-|TRBJ1-1
CASSLTDFGEAFF
TGTGCCAGCAGCTTGACGGATTTTGGTGAAGCTTTCTTT
>TRBV7-2|-|TRBD2|TRBJ2-2
CASSPIAGGPTGELFF
TGTGCCAGCAGCCCCATAGCGGGAGGACCCACCGGGGAGCTGTTTTTT
>TRBV12-3/TRBV12-4|few|-|TRBJ1-1
CASSFPGKDEAFF
TGTGCCAGCAGTTTCCCAGGGAAGGATGAAGCTTTCTTT